This T cell receptor beta chain was documented in a study of shared clonotypes between healthy human individuals (dated by TCRdb to the early 2020s). In terms of the full investigation: Three men and a couple of women, aged 18 to 49 years, made up the cohort. For each donor, CD4 naive and CD4 memory were each run on three plates, CD8 naive on two plates, and CD8 memory on one plate. Blood TCR repertoires of about five healthy adults were deeply sequenced to estimate repertoire size and the extent of clonotype sharing between individuals. Libraries were prepared and TCR repertoires were sequenced by different laboratories using diverse techniques, in order to increase sequencing depth and limit assay-specific biases. Between about 0.9 and 10 billion PBMCs per donor were obtained by leukapheresis. General findings and caveats noted by the study authors: Compared with non-shared clonotypes, clonotypes shared by all four sorted-subset donors had higher generation probabilities. Sampling was restricted to blood, and TCR repertoires in tissue are likely to differ from TCR repertoires in blood. Larger estimated clonotype richness was generally found for naive subsets than for memory subsets. Based on pairwise subsampling, the degree of clonotype sharing among donors was expected to be affected by sequencing depth. Across four donors, 5% to 6% of naive CD4, around 3.3% of naive CD8, roughly 2.3% of memory CD4, and 0.4% of memory CD8 clonotypes were shared. Because the study included only a small number of donors, the genetic and exposure-history diversity represented was limited. Rarefaction of sorted-subset datasets indicated incomplete sequencing despite the large sequencing depth.

TCR CDR3 regions were amplified from genomic DNA by multiplex PCR using the deep immunoSEQ assay. Extracted genomic DNA from each cell subset was spread evenly across all wells of several immunoSEQ 96-well plates, with each plate serving as a replicate. For sorted subsets, about 210 ng of genomic DNA, equivalent to some 30,000 T cell genomes, went into each replicate PCR. The purified libraries were quantified using a Qubit 3.0 fluorometer, sized with a Bioanalyzer 2100, and then quantified again using the KAPA Library Quantification kit. Each immunoSEQ 96-well plate was sequenced on its own single-read 150-cycle Illumina NextSeq 550 flow cell. Per the original workflow: The immunoSEQ output contained only junctional sequences without quality scores, so filtering could not match that applied to full-length reads. Sequences were annotated with PyIR, a Python wrapper for IgBLAST v1.9, and V/J genes and CDR3 were assigned using IMGT germline references. Reads were filtered out if the reads had weak V/J assignments (E-value above 1e-6), no CDR3, stop codons, out-of-frame junctions, or ambiguous translated residues. A V3J clonotype was defined by an identical inferred V gene, J gene, and CDR3 amino acid sequence. Percentage overlap between repertoires was computed as shared unique clonotypes divided by the size of the smaller repertoire. Richness of each repertoire was evaluated using RTK rarefaction, the Chao1 estimator, and Recon v2.1 estimates of unobserved clonotypes. OLGA was used to compute generation probabilities for all TCRbeta clonotypes that the gDNA method yielded from a few donors. TCRdb retrieved this table from immuneACCESS and kept in-frame rearrangements only. Not all clones are present; in checked studies, unresolved V genes account for under half, and no reason is known for the remainder. V and J calls and clone size are those listed in that table; D and trimming were worked out from the DNA. The sample yields approximately 2.5 million clones; over 85% were counted once. Of the sample, approximately 0.37% is held by the ten largest clones.

Donors were healthy HIV-negative adults with no recently reported acute infections or vaccinations. Every donor was a Caucasian adult living in Nashville, Tennessee, USA. CD4+ T cells were enriched through magnetic negative selection, after which naive cells were positively selected on CD45RA and the remaining negative fraction served as the memory subset. Blood was collected by leukapheresis, and PBMCs were isolated by Ficoll-Histopaque density gradient centrifugation and then cryopreserved in liquid nitrogen vapor phase. Purity and quantity of every magnetically sorted T cell population were checked by analytical flow cytometry. Genomic DNA was isolated from every sorted fraction and measured by UV absorbance on a Nanodrop 2000c. According to the germline V gene, CDR1 reads ENHRY and CDR2 reads SYGVKD. Trimming at the junction amounts to 3 bases on V and 3 bases on J, and the germline ends lie 15 bases apart. The CDR3, from cysteine to phenylalanine, totals 15 residues. The DNA shown is the 45-base CDR3, in frame from base 1.

In regard to this clone: Which antigen it targets is not known. No much larger clone exists at a distance of one base, and base qualities are not known.

The TCR sequence derives from a man between 18 and 29 years old in good health. Some clones in this sample may be carry-over from other donors' samples. Sequencing was performed on naive CD4+ T cells from PBMCs. The cell subset or site label of this sample denotes: CD45RA+ positively selected. Recombination joined TRBV10-3 with TRBJ2-7, with TRBD2 perhaps the D gene, on 6 matching bases. The CDR3 region reads CAISDGVAAFYEQYF. The DNA reads TGTGCCATCAGTGATGGGGTAGCGGCCTTCTACGAGCAGTACTTC.